Each of the 20 T cell receptor beta chains below was sequenced from the same sample in a study of CD8 T cells in ankylosing spondylitis. These TCRs are of unknown antigen specificity. Via MiXCR, TCRdb re-called the 5' RACE reads, giving one row per CDR3 protein. Among 700,000 or so distinct CDR3 sequences listed, around 17% were seen once. Whole-study findings and limits: A motif in TCR beta, a set of about eight highly homologous variants, appeared characteristic of ankylosing spondylitis blood.

The sequencing input was blood, either unsorted or a sorted T cell fraction (not recorded which). The receptors come from a male donor with ankylosing spondylitis.

This clonotype was seen more than once but under ten times. The V call is TRBV5-6, the J call TRBJ1-2; perhaps TRBD1 as D (5 bases). Trimming left V 0 bases short and J 5 bases short, with 20 bases between. The CDR3 consists of 17 residues. Germline loops: CDR1 SGHDT, CDR2 YYEEEE. CDR3 residues: CASSLVGGRDSEYGYTF. The CDR3 nucleotides read TGTGCCAGCAGCTTGGTGGGCGGCAGGGACTCGGAATATGGCTACACCTTC.

The chain carries TRBV7-6 and TRBJ1-6; D remains ambiguous. The V gene lost 1 base and the J gene lost 4 bases, with 20 bases spanning the gap. Germline lookup yields CDR1 SGHVS and CDR2 FNYEAQ. The CDR3 runs to 19 residues. Here the CDR3 reads CASSLGGQRSGFYNSPLHF. In DNA form, the CDR3 reads TGTGCCAGCAGCTTAGGCGGGCAGCGCTCGGGCTTTTATAATTCACCCCTCCACTTT.

The chain is built from TRBV6-1 and TRBJ1-1; D remains ambiguous. Between the trimmed V and J ends, which lost 1 base and 1 base, there was a span of 7 bases. Germline lookup yields CDR1 MNHNS and CDR2 SASEGT. The CDR3 runs 14 residues. The CDR3 loop reads CASSEEMGNTEAFF. The CDR3 DNA reads TGTGCCAGCAGTGAAGAAATGGGGAACACTGAAGCTTTCTTT.

The V and J genes are TRBV20-1 and TRBJ2-5; D gene ambiguous. Germline V CDR1 and CDR2: DFQATT, SNEGSKA (reference sequence). This CDR3 spans 14 amino acids. V was shortened by 0 bases and J by 2 bases, with 10 bases between the two germline ends. CDR3 sequence reads: CSARDGVPQETQYF. CDR3 nucleotide sequence: TGCAGTGCTAGAGATGGGGTGCCACAAGAGACCCAGTACTTC.

The chain employs TRBV2 and TRBJ1-1; D is undetermined. V was pared by 8 bases and J by 6 bases, with 22 bases between. Germline CDR1 is SNHLY and CDR2 is FYNNEI. The CDR3 is 15 residues long. CDR3 in DNA: TGTGCCAGCGTAGGGCCACGACATAAGGTCGCTGAAGCTTTCTTT. Translated: CASVGPRHKVAEAFF.

This clonotype occurred a few times. V gene TRBV9 combines with J gene TRBJ2-3; a weak D match, TRBD1 (6 bases). Trimming cost V 0 bases and J 6 bases, with 11 bases left between them. CDR3 length: 14 residues. CDR1 is SGDLS, CDR2 YYNGEE, per germline. CDR3 region: CASSVGGLWDTQYF. The CDR3, as DNA: TGTGCCAGCAGCGTAGGGGGGCTTTGGGATACGCAGTATTTT.

The CDR3 spells CASSLRSPQETQYF. The DNA for the CDR3 is TGTGCCAGCAGTCTCCGGTCACCGCAAGAGACCCAGTACTTC. The V call is TRBV27, the J call TRBJ2-5; D gene unclear. The V and J ends lost 5 bases and 2 bases respectively, with 12 bases between them. Per the germline V gene, CDR1 is MNHEY and CDR2 is SMNVEV (reference sequence). CDR3 length: 14 residues.

This chain connects TRBV27 to TRBJ2-6; a weak D match, TRBD2 (6 bases). In germline, CDR1 is MNHEY, CDR2 SMNVEV (reference sequence). The CDR3 extends over 20 amino acids. V lost 2 bases to trimming and J lost 0 bases, with 20 bases between them. Here the CDR3 reads CASSLGPWRRENSGANVLTF. CDR3 coding DNA: TGTGCCAGCAGTTTAGGCCCGTGGAGGAGGGAAAACTCTGGGGCCAACGTCCTGACTTTC.

This clonotype was seen more than once but under ten times. The J gene is TRBJ2-2, the V gene TRBV4-1, with 7 bases identical to TRBD1. From germline, CDR1 is MGHRA and CDR2 YSYEKL. Trimming took 7 bases from V and 6 from J; bases not matched to a gene: 11. CDR3 length equals 15 residues. CDR3: CASTREGAVPGELFF. As DNA, the CDR3 is TGCGCCAGCACCCGAGAGGGGGCGGTGCCCGGGGAGCTGTTTTTT.

The chain recombines TRBV12-3 or TRBV12-4 with TRBJ1-1; D uncertain. CDR3 length: 17 residues. V was pared by 4 bases and J by 6 bases, with 24 bases between. This CDR3 is CASSSPSLPELGAEAFF. The CDR3 DNA is TGTGCCAGCAGTTCCCCCTCTCTCCCGGAACTCGGGGCTGAAGCTTTCTTT.

The CDR3 nucleotides are TGTGCCAGCTCACCACGGACAGCGGAGAGCAATCAGCCCCAGCATTTT. Translation: CASSPRTAESNQPQHF. This rearrangement joins TRBV18 to TRBJ1-5; a weak D match, TRBD1 (6 bases). CDR1 KGHSH and CDR2 LQKENI come from the germline V gene. The CDR3 has 16 residues. Trimming stripped 1 base from V and 1 base from J, with 11 bases between.

The rearrangement uses TRBV7-3 and TRBJ2-7, with TRBD1 matching 10 bases. Germline assignment: CDR1 SGHTA and CDR2 FQGTGA. The ends lost 5 bases at V and 6 bases at J; junction bases unmatched: 4. This CDR3 has 13 residues. CDR3 coding DNA: TGTGCCAGCAGCACGACAGGGGGCCGCGAGCAGTACTTC. As protein: CASSTTGGREQYF.

The chain recombines TRBV12-3 or TRBV12-4 with TRBJ2-2; a weak D match, TRBD1 (6 bases). Deletions cut 7 bases from V and 1 base from J, with 10 bases between. The CDR3 totals 14 residues. CDR3 sequence: CASNGQKNTGELFF. CDR3 sequence (DNA): TGTGCCAGCAATGGACAGAAGAACACCGGGGAGCTGTTTTTT.

This chain connects TRBV6-1 to TRBJ2-7; TRBD1 aligns across 11 bases. There are 15 residues in the CDR3. Germline CDR1 is MNHNS and CDR2 is SASEGT. The V gene end was trimmed by 6 bases and the J gene end by 2 bases; junction bases not matched to a gene: 6. CDR3 amino acids: CASRPGTGGTYEQYF. The DNA for the CDR3 is TGTGCCAGCAGACCTGGGACAGGGGGTACCTACGAGCAGTACTTC.

This clonotype has more than one count but fewer than ten. The gene calls are TRBV20-1 and TRBJ2-1; weak D call: TRBD1 (6 bases). The V end was cut by 1 base, the J end by 5 bases, with 9 bases between. The germline CDR1 and CDR2 sequences are DFQATT and SNEGSKA (reference sequence). This CDR3 has 13 amino acids. This CDR3 reads CSARGTDNNEQFF. Here the CDR3 DNA reads TGCAGTGCTAGAGGGACAGACAACAATGAGCAGTTCTTC.

This clonotype appeared many times. CDR3 sequence reads: CASSFLLAGVVETQYF. In DNA, the CDR3 is TGTGCCAGCAGTTTTCTGCTAGCGGGAGTGGTTGAGACCCAGTACTTC. The chain uses TRBV28 and TRBJ2-5; 10 bases align to TRBD2. CDR3 length: 16 residues. With 3 bases clipped from V and 5 bases from J, the junction kept 9 bases outside the gene matches. Germline V gene sequence: CDR1 MDHEN, CDR2 SYDVKM. Looking up the rest from reference TRBV28 and TRBJ2-5 gives the full variable domain: DVKVTQSSRYLVKRTGEKVFLECVQDMDHENMFWYRQDPGLGLRLIYFSYDVKMKEKGDIPEGYSVSREKKERFSLILESASTNQTSMYLCASSFLLAGVVETQYFGPGTRLLVL.

V and J are TRBV5-1 and TRBJ2-5, with 8 positions matching TRBD1. CDR3 length: 14 residues. V lost 1 base, J lost 4 bases, and 3 bases stayed unmatched. The V gene's germline CDR1 is SGHRS and CDR2 YFSETQ. The CDR3 coding sequence is TGCGCCAGCAGCTTGACGGACAGGGTAGAGACCCAGTACTTC. Amino acid sequence: CASSLTDRVETQYF.

This clonotype was detected a few times. Here the CDR3 reads CASSGTGVYNEQFF. The CDR3, as DNA: TGTGCCAGCAGCGGGACAGGGGTTTACAATGAGCAGTTCTTC. The V call is TRBV12-3 or TRBV12-4, the J call TRBJ2-1; 10 bases map to TRBD1. V shed 6 bases, J shed 4 bases, and the junction held 3 bases outside the gene matches. The CDR3 sequence is 14 residues long.

J is TRBJ1-1 and V is TRBV20-1; a weak D match, TRBD1 (6 bases). V was cut by 0 bases and J by 5 bases, with 10 bases left in between. The V gene's germline CDR1 is DFQATT and CDR2 SNEGSKA (reference sequence). The CDR3 runs to 13 residues. The CDR3 coding sequence is TGCAGTGCTAGAGAGGGGGGCCGGACTGAAGCTTTCTTT. Protein sequence: CSAREGGRTEAFF.

This clonotype appeared a few times. This sequence joins TRBV12-3 or TRBV12-4 and TRBJ2-3, with 9 nucleotides matching TRBD2. The CDR3 runs 17 residues. After removal of 3 bases from V and 1 base from J, the junction contained 8 bases not matched to a gene. The CDR3 spells CASSFPGSSGGTDTQYF. The DNA of the CDR3 is TGTGCCAGCAGTTTCCCCGGCTCTAGCGGGGGCACAGATACGCAGTATTTT.